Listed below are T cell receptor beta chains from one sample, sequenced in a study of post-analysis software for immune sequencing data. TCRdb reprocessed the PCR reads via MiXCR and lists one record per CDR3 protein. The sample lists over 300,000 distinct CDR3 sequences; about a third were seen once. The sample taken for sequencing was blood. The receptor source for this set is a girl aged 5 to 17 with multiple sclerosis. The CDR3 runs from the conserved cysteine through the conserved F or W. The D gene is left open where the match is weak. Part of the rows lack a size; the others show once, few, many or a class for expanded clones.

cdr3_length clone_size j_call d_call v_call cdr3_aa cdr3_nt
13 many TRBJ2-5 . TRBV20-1 CSAPGSGWGTQYF TGCAGTGCCCCCGGGTCGGGGTGGGGGACCCAGTACTTC
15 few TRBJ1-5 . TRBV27 CASSPVSLSNQPQHF TGTGCCAGCAGTCCGGTGTCCCTAAGCAATCAGCCCCAGCATTTT
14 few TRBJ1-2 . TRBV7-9 CASSRGWVGDGYTF TGTGCCAGCAGCCGGGGATGGGTTGGTGATGGCTACACCTTC
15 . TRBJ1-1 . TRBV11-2 CASSLRLRGATEAFF TGTGCCAGCAGCTTAAGGTTGCGCGGGGCCACTGAAGCTTTCTTT
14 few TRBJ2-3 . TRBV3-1 CASSPRRVSDTQYF TGTGCCAGCAGCCCCCGTAGGGTTTCAGATACGCAGTATTTT
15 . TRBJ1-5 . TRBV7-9 CASSLARGSDQPQHF TGTGCCAGCAGCTTAGCTCGGGGGTCCGATCAGCCCCAGCATTTT
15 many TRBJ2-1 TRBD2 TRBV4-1 CASSLTSGTPNEQFF TGCGCCAGCAGCCTTACTAGCGGAACCCCTAATGAGCAGTTCTTC
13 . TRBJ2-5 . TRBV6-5 CASSYFFWETQYF TGTGCCAGCAGTTACTTTTTTTGGGAGACCCAGTACTTC
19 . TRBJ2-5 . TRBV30 CAWRRRGDSGGALLETQYF TGTGCCTGGAGGCGGCGGGGTGATAGTGGGGGGGCCCTCTTGGAGACCCAGTACTTC
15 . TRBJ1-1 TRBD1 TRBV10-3 CAISEVGTANTEAFF TGTGCCATCAGTGAGGTTGGGACAGCGAACACTGAAGCTTTCTTT
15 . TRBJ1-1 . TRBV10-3 CAISDDVGQGNEAFF TGTGCCATCAGTGACGATGTGGGGCAGGGGAATGAAGCTTTCTTT
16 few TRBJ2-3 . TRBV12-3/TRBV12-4 CASSLDGFTSTDTQYF TGTGCCAGCAGTTTAGATGGGTTTACTAGCACAGATACGCAGTATTTT
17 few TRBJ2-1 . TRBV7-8 CASSPSRTRRSYNEQFF TGTGCCAGCAGCCCGAGCAGGACCCGTCGATCCTACAATGAGCAGTTCTTC
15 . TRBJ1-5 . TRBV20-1 CSASRSGVLNQPQHF TGCAGTGCTAGTAGGTCAGGCGTCCTCAATCAGCCCCAGCATTTT
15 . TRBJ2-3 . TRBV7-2 CASSLRAGPTDTQYF TGTGCCAGCAGCTTGCGGGCAGGGCCCACAGATACGCAGTATTTT
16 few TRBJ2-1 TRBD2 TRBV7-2 CASSSPTSGGAREQFF TGTGCCAGCAGCTCCCCGACTAGCGGGGGGGCCAGGGAGCAGTTCTTC
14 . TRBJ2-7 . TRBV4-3 CASSPNWERIEQYF TGCGCCAGCAGCCCCAATTGGGAACGGATCGAGCAGTACTTC
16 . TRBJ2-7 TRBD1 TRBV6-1 CASSERGTGGTYEQYF TGTGCCAGCAGTGAAAGAGGGACAGGGGGAACCTACGAGCAGTACTTC
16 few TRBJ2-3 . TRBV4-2 CASSQSRAGATDTQYF TGTGCCAGCAGCCAATCTAGGGCGGGGGCCACAGATACGCAGTATTTT
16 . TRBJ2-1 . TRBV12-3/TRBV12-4 CASRPGRMSSYNEQFF TGTGCCAGCAGGCCCGGACGGATGAGCTCCTACAATGAGCAGTTCTTC
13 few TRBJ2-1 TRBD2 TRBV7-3 CASSPRGSGSKFF TGTGCCAGCAGCCCCCGGGGTAGCGGGTCAAAGTTCTTC
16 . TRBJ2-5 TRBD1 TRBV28 CASTLPPGQGADEQYF TGTGCCAGCACCCTACCCCCGGGACAGGGGGCGGATGAGCAGTACTTC